This T cell receptor (beta chain) was captured in a study of T cells in Graves' hyperthyroidism and ophthalmopathy. Amplification of TCR beta CDR3 regions was performed using RNA transcripts as template. The HTBI primer set was used in a first-round RT-PCR of the TCR CDR3. TCRdb ran MiXCR on the multiplex PCR reads and lists one entry per CDR3 protein. The table lists about 270,000 distinct CDR3 sequences, about 25% of them singletons. Germline CDR1 and CDR2: SGHAT and FQNNGV. The CDR3 is made up of 18 amino acids. With 2 bases clipped from V and 6 bases from J, the junction kept 16 bases outside the gene matches. The blood sample was taken at first hyperthyroidism diagnosis, before any ophthalmopathy symptoms. The PBMCs had their origin in more than 9.5 ml of fresh peripheral blood.

The source is a man aged 40-55 years with Graves' hyperthyroidism that later progressed to Graves' ophthalmopathy. The sequenced sample was blood. The chain combines TRBV11-2 with TRBJ2-7; 10 nucleotides align to TRBD2. The CDR3 coding sequence is TGTGCCAGCAGCTTATTAGCGGGAGGATTTCGGGTAATGGGCGAGCAGTACTTC. Translated, it gives CASSLLAGGFRVMGEQYF.